A single sample gave rise to the 30 T cell receptor beta chains below, sequenced in a study of T cells expressing NK-cell markers. TCRdb reworked the 5' RACE reads into one entry per CDR3 protein, no DNA. The sample has some 150,000 distinct CDR3 sequences; the top ten hold approximately 12%. The sample taken for sequencing was blood T cells: a sorted CD56 or NKG2C T cell subset, CD4+ or CD8+ T cells, or bulk PBMC T cells (not recorded which). These receptors all stem from a young man in good health.

V and J are TRBV11-2 and TRBJ2-7; TCRdb selects TRBD2, and the lack of DNA leaves this call unchecked. CDR3 length: 12 residues. Germline values: CDR1 SGHAT, CDR2 FQNNGV. The CDR3 loop reads CASRAVGGEQYF.

CDR3: CSVEEVSSGRYEQYF. The chain combines TRBV29-1 with TRBJ2-7; the TRBD2 assignment by TCRdb is unverifiable without DNA. The CDR3 sequence is 15 residues long. Looked up from germline, CDR1 is SQVTM and CDR2 is ANQGSEA.

The CDR3 protein is CSAGTHLDSEQFF. This sequence joins TRBV29-1 and TRBJ2-1. The CDR3 consists of 13 residues. Germline V gene sequence: CDR1 SQVTM, CDR2 ANQGSEA.

The chain carries TRBV12-3 or TRBV12-4 and TRBJ1-2. The CDR3 consists of 16 residues. The CDR3 sequence: CASSLAAALGNYGYTF.

The CDR3 sequence is CASSLLEFRETQYF. The genes are TRBV7-8 and TRBJ2-5. CDR1 SGHVS and CDR2 FQNEAQ come from the germline V gene. This CDR3 has 14 residues.

The chain recombines TRBV5-1 with TRBJ2-1; TCRdb returns TRBD1, unconfirmable since there is no DNA. CDR1 is SGHRS and CDR2 is YFSETQ in the germline V gene. This CDR3 is 15 amino acids long. This CDR3 is CASSLEGTAGDEQFF.

This sequence joins TRBV28 and TRBJ2-1; TCRdb reports TRBD2, a call that lacks DNA to check it against. CDR3 length equals 13 residues. In germline, CDR1 is MDHEN, CDR2 SYDVKM. The CDR3 sequence is CASSLIAGPMEFF.

This chain joins TRBV11-1 and TRBJ1-1; with no DNA, the TCRdb D assignment of TRBD1 cannot be verified. CDR1 is SGHAT, CDR2 FQDESV, per germline (reference sequence). This CDR3 has 16 residues. The CDR3 sequence: CASSPSGQGNGAEAFF.

V and J are TRBV7-8 and TRBJ2-3; the D gene TCRdb calls, TRBD1, cannot be checked with no DNA. This CDR3 region has 15 residues. CDR1 and CDR2 (germline): SGHVS, FQNEAQ. CDR3 sequence reads: CASSLEGEATDTQYF.

The CDR3 region is CASSQGWGLSSYNEQFF. The rearrangement joins TRBV3-1 to TRBJ2-1. Per the germline V gene, CDR1 is LGHDT and CDR2 is YNNKEL (reference sequence). The length of the CDR3 is 17 residues.

The chain joins TRBV6-5 to TRBJ2-3; TCRdb gives TRBD1 as the D gene, but with no DNA this cannot be confirmed. The CDR3 length is 15 residues. Looked up from germline, CDR1 is MNHEY and CDR2 is SVGAGI. The CDR3 region is CASSYTPGSADTQYF.

The V call is TRBV2, the J call TRBJ1-5; as DNA is missing, the TRBD1 call by TCRdb cannot be tested. Germline loops: CDR1 SNHLY, CDR2 FYNNEI. The CDR3 totals 15 residues. The CDR3 region is CASSDQGYSNQPQHF.

The chain couples TRBV7-8 to TRBJ2-3; TCRdb's D call of TRBD2 is untestable without DNA. There are 18 residues in the CDR3. Germline CDR1 is SGHVS and CDR2 is FQNEAQ. The CDR3 protein is CASSLGPSGVPSTDTQYF.

This CDR3 is CASSPDRESQPQHF. The J gene is TRBJ1-5, the V gene TRBV12-3 or TRBV12-4; TCRdb's D call of TRBD1 is untestable without DNA. The CDR3 is 14 residues long.

This chain links TRBV3-1 with TRBJ2-1; the D call from TCRdb, TRBD2, cannot be confirmed without DNA. CDR3 length equals 15 residues. Looked up from germline, CDR1 is LGHDT and CDR2 is YNNKEL (reference sequence). CDR3 region: CASSLGSGRPGEQFF.

The V and J genes are TRBV12-3 or TRBV12-4 and TRBJ2-5; the D call from TCRdb, TRBD2, cannot be confirmed without DNA. The CDR3 has 18 amino acids. The CDR3 spells CASSFGGTIAGGQETQYF.

The chain couples TRBV7-7 to TRBJ2-3. The CDR3 is 14 residues long. Germline loops: CDR1 SSHAT, CDR2 FNYEAQ (reference sequence). This chain's CDR3 is CASSLDPSTDTQYF. Supplemented by reference TRBV7-7 and TRBJ2-3, the full variable domain reads GAGVSQSPRYKVTKRGQDVTLRCDPISSHATLYWYQQALGQGPEFLTYFNYEAQPDKSGLPSDRFSAERPEGSISTLTIQRTEQRDSAMYRCASSLDPSTDTQYFGPGTRLTVL.

The chain carries TRBV19 and TRBJ2-1; TCRdb's D gene call, TRBD2, goes unchecked for lack of DNA. Germline V lookup: CDR1 LNHDA, CDR2 SQIVND (reference sequence). The CDR3 sequence is 17 residues long. The CDR3 spells CASSIGTSGSSYNEQFF.

This sequence joins TRBV12-5 and TRBJ2-1; TCRdb's D gene call, TRBD2, goes unchecked for lack of DNA. This CDR3 is 16 amino acids long. The germline V gene has CDR1 LGHNT and CDR2 FRNRAP. This CDR3 reads CASGRPGTSGTHEQFF. The full variable domain, its missing parts supplied by reference TRBV12-5 and TRBJ2-1, is DARVTQTPRHKVTEMGQEVTMRCQPILGHNTVFWYRQTMMQGLELLAYFRNRAPLDDSGMPKDRFSAEMPDATLATLKIQPSEPRDSAVYFCASGRPGTSGTHEQFFGPGTRLTVL.

This rearrangement joins TRBV11-3 to TRBJ2-3; the TRBD1 assignment by TCRdb is unverifiable without DNA. Germline lookup yields CDR1 SGHNT and CDR2 YENEEA. The CDR3 has 15 amino acids. The CDR3 is CATTPGQGSADTQYF.

This chain uses TRBV19 with TRBJ2-1; TCRdb outputs TRBD2, but without DNA this stays unchecked. Germline V gives CDR1 LNHDA, CDR2 SQIVND (reference sequence). CDR3 length: 17 amino acids. The CDR3 loop is CASSIDTPGLAGVEQFF.

The chain couples TRBV15 to TRBJ2-1. Germline CDR1 is LNHNV and CDR2 is YYDKDF (reference sequence). This CDR3 region has 16 residues. CDR3 protein: CATSRVTPTLYNEQFF.

The chain couples TRBV11-2 to TRBJ2-1; TCRdb's D call, TRBD1, is unchecked because there is no DNA. CDR1 is SGHAT and CDR2 is FQNNGV in the germline V gene. The CDR3 is made up of 14 amino acids. The CDR3 region is CASEGGGQYNEQFF.

This chain links TRBV5-1 with TRBJ2-5; TCRdb gives TRBD1 as the D gene, but with no DNA this cannot be confirmed. The CDR3 totals 15 residues. The germline gives CDR1 SGHRS, CDR2 YFSETQ. This CDR3 reads CASSLGQGLRETQYF. The full variable domain, its missing parts supplied by reference TRBV5-1 and TRBJ2-5, is KAGVTQTPRYLIKTRGQQVTLSCSPISGHRSVSWYQQTPGQGLQFLFEYFSETQRNKGNFPGRFSGRQFSNSRSEMNVSTLELGDSALYLCASSLGQGLRETQYFGPGTRLLVL.

The V and J genes are TRBV12-3 or TRBV12-4 and TRBJ2-5; the TCRdb D gene call, TRBD1, has no DNA to confirm it. CDR3 length equals 13 residues. CDR3 amino acids: CASSFRGGETQYF.

The chain is built from TRBV7-6 and TRBJ2-3; the TRBD1 assignment by TCRdb is unverifiable without DNA. This CDR3 is 17 amino acids long. Germline V gene lookup returns CDR1 SGHVS and CDR2 FNYEAQ. The CDR3 sequence: CASSPWTGGEGTDTQYF.

The chain carries TRBV27 and TRBJ2-5; TCRdb gives TRBD1 as the D gene, but with no DNA this cannot be confirmed. The V gene's germline CDR1 is MNHEY and CDR2 SMNVEV (reference sequence). This CDR3 has 12 amino acids. CDR3 residues: CASRGGQETQYF.

The chain couples TRBV5-5 to TRBJ2-3; TCRdb gives TRBD2 as the D gene, but with no DNA this cannot be confirmed. This CDR3 spans 13 amino acids. The V gene's germline CDR1 is SGHKS and CDR2 YYEKEE (reference sequence). The CDR3 spells CASSLGGTDTQYF.

This chain joins TRBV5-1 and TRBJ2-3; TCRdb selects TRBD1, and the lack of DNA leaves this call unchecked. This CDR3 has 17 amino acids. Germline values: CDR1 SGHRS, CDR2 YFSETQ. CDR3 amino acids: CASSVGTGPLGTDTQYF.

The CDR3 reads CASRRTENTGELFF. V and J are TRBV2 and TRBJ2-2. Germline V gives CDR1 SNHLY, CDR2 FYNNEI. The CDR3 has 14 amino acids.